This T cell receptor (beta chain) was sequenced for a study of technical replicates of blood from a handful of donors. The table came from immunoSEQ multiplex PCR; TCRdb's copy has only in-frame clones and leaves some out. The sample carries about 100,000 clones, approximately 96% recorded once. The source is a human donor in good health. Material for sequencing was T cells isolated from PBMCs.

The CDR3 loop is CASSQNTDTQYF. The CDR3 DNA reads as TGTGCCAGCAGTCAAAACACAGATACGCAGTATTTT. This rearrangement joins TRBV6-5 to TRBJ2-3; D remains ambiguous. The CDR3 has 12 amino acids. CDR1 MNHEY and CDR2 SVGAGI come from the germline V gene. Trimming stripped 5 bases from V and 2 bases from J, with 5 bases between.